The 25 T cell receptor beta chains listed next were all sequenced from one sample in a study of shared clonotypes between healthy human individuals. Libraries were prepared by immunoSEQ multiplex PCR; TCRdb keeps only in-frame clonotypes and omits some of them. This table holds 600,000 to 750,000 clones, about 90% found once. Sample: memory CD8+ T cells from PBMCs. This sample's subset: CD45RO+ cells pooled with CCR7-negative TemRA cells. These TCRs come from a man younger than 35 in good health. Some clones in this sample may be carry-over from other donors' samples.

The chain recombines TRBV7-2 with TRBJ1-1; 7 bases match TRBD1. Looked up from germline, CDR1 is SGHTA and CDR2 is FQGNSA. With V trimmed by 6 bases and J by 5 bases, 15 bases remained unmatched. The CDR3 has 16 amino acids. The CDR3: CASSPGTGAGITEAFF. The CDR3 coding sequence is TGTGCCAGCAGTCCTGGCACAGGGGCAGGAATAACTGAAGCTTTCTTT.

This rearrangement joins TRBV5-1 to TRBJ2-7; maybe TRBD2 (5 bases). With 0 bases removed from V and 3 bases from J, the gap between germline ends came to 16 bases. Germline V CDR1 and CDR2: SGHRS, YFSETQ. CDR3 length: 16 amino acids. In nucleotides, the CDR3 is TGCGCCAGCAGCTTGGTGTTCGGGGAAACATACTACGAGCAGTACTTC. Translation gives CASSLVFGETYYEQYF.

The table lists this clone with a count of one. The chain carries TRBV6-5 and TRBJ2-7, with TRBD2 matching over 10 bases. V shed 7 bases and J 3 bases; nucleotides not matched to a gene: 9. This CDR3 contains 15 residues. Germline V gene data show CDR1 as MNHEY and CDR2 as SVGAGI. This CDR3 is CASKDGLAAFYEQYF. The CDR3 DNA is TGTGCCAGCAAAGACGGACTAGCGGCATTCTACGAGCAGTACTTC.

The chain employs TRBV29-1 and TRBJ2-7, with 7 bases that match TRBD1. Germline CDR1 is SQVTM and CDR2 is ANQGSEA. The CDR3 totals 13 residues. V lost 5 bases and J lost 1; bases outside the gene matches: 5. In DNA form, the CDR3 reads TGCAGCGTTAATACAGGGGAATCCTACGAGCAGTACTTC. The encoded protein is CSVNTGESYEQYF.

CDR3 bases: TGTGCCAGCAGTTACTCGGCAGTCAACTATGGCTACACCTTC. Its translation: CASSYSAVNYGYTF. The V gene is TRBV6-5, the J gene TRBJ1-2; D uncertain. The CDR3 runs to 14 residues. Germline V gives CDR1 MNHEY, CDR2 SVGAGI. The V gene lost 0 bases and the J gene lost 2 bases, with 7 bases spanning the gap.

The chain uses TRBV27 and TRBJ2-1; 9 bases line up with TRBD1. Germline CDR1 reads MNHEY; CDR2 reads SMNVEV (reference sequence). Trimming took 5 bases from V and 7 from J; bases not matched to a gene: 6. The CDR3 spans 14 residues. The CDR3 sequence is CASSGTGFNNEQFF. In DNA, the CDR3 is TGTGCCAGCAGTGGGACAGGGTTTAATAATGAGCAGTTCTTC.

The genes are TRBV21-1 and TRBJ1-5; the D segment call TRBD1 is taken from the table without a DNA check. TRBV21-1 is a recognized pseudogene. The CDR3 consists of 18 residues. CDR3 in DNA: TGTGCCAGCAGCAACGGGGGACAGGCGACTTATAGCAATCAGCCCCAGCATTTT. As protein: CASSNGGQATYSNQPQHF.

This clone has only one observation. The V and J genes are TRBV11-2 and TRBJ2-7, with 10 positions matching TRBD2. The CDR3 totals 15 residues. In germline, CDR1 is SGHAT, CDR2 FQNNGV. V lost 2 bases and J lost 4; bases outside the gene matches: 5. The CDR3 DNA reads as TGTGCCAGCAGCTTAACTAGCGGGAAATGGTACGAGCAGTACTTC. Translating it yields CASSLTSGKWYEQYF.

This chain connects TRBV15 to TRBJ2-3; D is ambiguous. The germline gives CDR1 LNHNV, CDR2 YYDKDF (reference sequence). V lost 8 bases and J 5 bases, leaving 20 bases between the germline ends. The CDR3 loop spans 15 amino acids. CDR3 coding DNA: TGTGCCACCGCTGAAGGAGCCCCCACACGAGATACGCAGTATTTT. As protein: CATAEGAPTRDTQYF.

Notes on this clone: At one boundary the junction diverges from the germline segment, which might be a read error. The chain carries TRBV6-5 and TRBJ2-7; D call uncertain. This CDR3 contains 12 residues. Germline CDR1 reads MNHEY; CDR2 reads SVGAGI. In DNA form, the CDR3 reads TGTGCCAGCAGTTACCGCATACATCAGTTGCACTTC. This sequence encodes CASSYRIHQLHF.

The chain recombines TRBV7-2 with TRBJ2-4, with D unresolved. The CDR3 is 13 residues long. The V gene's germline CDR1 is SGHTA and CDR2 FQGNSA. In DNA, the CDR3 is TGTCCAGCAATGGCTCTAGCCAAAAACATTCAGTACTTC. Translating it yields CPAMALAKNIQYF.

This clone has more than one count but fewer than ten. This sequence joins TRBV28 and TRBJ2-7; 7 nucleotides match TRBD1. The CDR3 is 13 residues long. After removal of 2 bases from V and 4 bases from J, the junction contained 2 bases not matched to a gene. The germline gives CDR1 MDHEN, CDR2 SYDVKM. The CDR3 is CASSLDREYEQYF. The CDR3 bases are TGTGCCAGCAGTTTAGACAGGGAATACGAGCAGTACTTC.

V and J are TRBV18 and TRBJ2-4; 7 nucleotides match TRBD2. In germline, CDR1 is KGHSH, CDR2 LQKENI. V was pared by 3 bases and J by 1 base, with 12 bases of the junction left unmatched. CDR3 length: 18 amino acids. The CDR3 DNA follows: TGTGCCAGCTCACCCAATGCCTCGCGGCGGGGGGCCAAAAACATTCAGTACTTC. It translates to CASSPNASRRGAKNIQYF.

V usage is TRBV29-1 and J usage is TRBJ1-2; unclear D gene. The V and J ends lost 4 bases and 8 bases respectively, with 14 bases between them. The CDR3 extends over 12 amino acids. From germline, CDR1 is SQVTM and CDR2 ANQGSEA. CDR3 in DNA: TGCAGCGTTGGACCGCCTTCGGGGGGCTACACCTTC. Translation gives CSVGPPSGGYTF.

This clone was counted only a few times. The CDR3 DNA reads as TGCGCCAGCAGCCAAGTCAGAGATCAGCCCCAGCATTTT. Its protein is CASSQVRDQPQHF. The J gene is TRBJ1-5, the V gene TRBV4-3, with no clear D. This CDR3 comprises 13 residues. Trimming cost V 1 base and J 5 bases, with 6 bases left between them. Germline CDR1 is LGHNA and CDR2 is YSLEER.

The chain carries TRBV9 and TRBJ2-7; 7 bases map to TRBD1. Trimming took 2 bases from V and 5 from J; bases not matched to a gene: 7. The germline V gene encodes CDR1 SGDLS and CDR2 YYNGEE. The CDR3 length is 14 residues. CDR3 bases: TGTGCCAGCAGCGTTGGGACAGTGCCTAACGAGCAGTACTTC. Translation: CASSVGTVPNEQYF.

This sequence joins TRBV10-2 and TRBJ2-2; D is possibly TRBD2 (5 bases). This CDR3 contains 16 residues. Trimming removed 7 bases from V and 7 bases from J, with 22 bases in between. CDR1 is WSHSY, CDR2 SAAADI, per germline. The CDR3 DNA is TGCGCCAGCATTGACCCTTTCCTCGGGAAACGCGGGGAGCTGTTTTTT. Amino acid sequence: CASIDPFLGKRGELFF.

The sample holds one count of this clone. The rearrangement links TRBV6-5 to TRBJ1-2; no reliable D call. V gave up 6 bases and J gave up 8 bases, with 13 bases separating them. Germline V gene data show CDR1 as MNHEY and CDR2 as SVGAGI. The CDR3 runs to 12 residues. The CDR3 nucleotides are TGTGCCAGCAGCCCCTCTTTGGGCGGCTACACCTTC. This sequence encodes CASSPSLGGYTF.

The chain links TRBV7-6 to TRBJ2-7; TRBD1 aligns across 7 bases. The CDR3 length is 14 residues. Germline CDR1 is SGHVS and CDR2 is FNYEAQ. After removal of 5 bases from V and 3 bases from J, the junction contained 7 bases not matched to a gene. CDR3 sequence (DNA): TGTGCCAGCAGCCCCCGGGACAGCCGCTACGAGCAGTACTTC. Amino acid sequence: CASSPRDSRYEQYF.

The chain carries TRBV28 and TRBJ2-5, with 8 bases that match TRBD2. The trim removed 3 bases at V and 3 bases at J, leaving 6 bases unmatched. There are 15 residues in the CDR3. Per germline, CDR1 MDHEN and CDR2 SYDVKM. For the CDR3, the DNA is TGTGCCAGCAGTTTGCTCCTAGCGGGTAAAGAGACCCAGTACTTC. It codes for CASSLLLAGKETQYF.

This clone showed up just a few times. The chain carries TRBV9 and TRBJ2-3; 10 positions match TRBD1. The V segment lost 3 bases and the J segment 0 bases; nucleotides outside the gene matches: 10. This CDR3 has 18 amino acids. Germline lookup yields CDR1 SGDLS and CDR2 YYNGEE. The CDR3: CASSGRGTGVLSTDTQYF. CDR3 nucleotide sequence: TGTGCCAGCAGCGGGCGTGGGACAGGGGTCCTTAGCACAGATACGCAGTATTTT. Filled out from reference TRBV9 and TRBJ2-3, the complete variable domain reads DSGVTQTPKHLITATGQRVTLRCSPRSGDLSVYWYQQSLDQGLQFLIQYYNGEERAKGNILERFSAQQFPDLHSELNLSSLELGDSALYFCASSGRGTGVLSTDTQYFGPGTRLTVL.

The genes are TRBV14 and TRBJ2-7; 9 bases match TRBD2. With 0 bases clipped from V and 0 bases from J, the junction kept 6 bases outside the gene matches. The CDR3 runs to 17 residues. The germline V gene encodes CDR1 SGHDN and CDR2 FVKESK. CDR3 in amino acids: CASSQDTREGPSYEQYF. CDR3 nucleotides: TGTGCCAGCAGCCAAGATACGCGGGAGGGGCCCTCCTACGAGCAGTACTTC.

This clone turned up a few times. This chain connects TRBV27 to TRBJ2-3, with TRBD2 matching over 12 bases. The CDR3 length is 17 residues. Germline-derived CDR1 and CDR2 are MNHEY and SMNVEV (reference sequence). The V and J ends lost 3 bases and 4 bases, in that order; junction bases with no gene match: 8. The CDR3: CASSLLAGGLGSDTQYF. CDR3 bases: TGTGCCAGCAGTTTGCTAGCGGGAGGGCTAGGGTCAGATACGCAGTATTTT.

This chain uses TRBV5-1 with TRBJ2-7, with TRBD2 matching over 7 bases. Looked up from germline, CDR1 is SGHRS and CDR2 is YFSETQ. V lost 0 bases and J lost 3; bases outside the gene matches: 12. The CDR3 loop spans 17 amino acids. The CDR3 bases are TGCGCCAGCAGCTTGGCATTGGGGCCCGGCGGGAGCTACGAGCAGTACTTC. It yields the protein CASSLALGPGGSYEQYF.

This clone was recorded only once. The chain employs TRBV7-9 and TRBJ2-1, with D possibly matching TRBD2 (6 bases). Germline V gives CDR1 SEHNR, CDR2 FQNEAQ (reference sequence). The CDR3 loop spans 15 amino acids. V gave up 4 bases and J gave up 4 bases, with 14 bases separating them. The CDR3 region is CASSSWGVLYNEQFF. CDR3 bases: TGTGCCAGCAGCTCCTGGGGGGTCCTTTACAATGAGCAGTTCTTC.